The sequence of this T cell receptor (beta chain) was determined in a study of T cells in Graves' hyperthyroidism and ophthalmopathy. Study findings and constraints: Most clonotypes that expanded in the thyroid above 0.001 also showed up in blood.

This CDR3 is 17 amino acids long. Unmatched junction bases numbered 12, after V lost 2 bases and J lost 5 bases. Germline V gene lookup returns CDR1 SGHNT and CDR2 YENEEA. In this sample, this clonotype turned up many times. As yet, its antigen is unknown. A lack of ophthalmopathy progression within 18 months defined stable Graves' hyperthyroidism. Exclusion of patients followed from uncontrolled infection, other autoimmune disease, pregnancy or lactation. Out of approximately 9.9 ml of fresh peripheral blood came the PBMCs. The TCR beta CDR3 regions underwent amplification using RNA transcripts as the source. Researchers ran a first-round RT-PCR on the TCR CDR3 using the HTBI primer set. TCRdb fed the multiplex PCR reads into MiXCR, producing one record per CDR3 protein. The sample yields around 100,000 distinct CDR3 sequences, approximately 50% seen once.

This sequence joins TRBV11-3 and TRBJ2-7; 10 bases agree with TRBD2. The sequencing sample was made of blood. This TCR was recovered from a man in his forties or fifties with Graves' hyperthyroidism. DNA of the CDR3: TGTGCCAGCAGCTTAAACTGGGCTAGCGGGAGAAAAGACGAGCAGTACTTC. Its protein is CASSLNWASGRKDEQYF.